One and the same sample provided the 13 T cell receptor beta chains below, sequenced in a study of shared clonotypes between healthy human individuals. The data were produced by immunoSEQ multiplex PCR, yet TCRdb's version contains in-frame clones alone and is incomplete. This sample has more than 2 million clones, with more than 90% found just once. Sequenced: naive CD4+ T cells sorted from blood. This sample's subset: CD45RA+ positively selected. These receptors were collected from a man aged 18 to 30 in good health.

The V and J genes are TRBV6-5 and TRBJ2-5; D unresolved. Per germline, CDR1 MNHEY and CDR2 SVGAGI. The CDR3 spans 13 residues. Trimming left V 5 bases short and J 4 bases short, with 11 bases between. The CDR3 spells CASSPRPLETQYF. The CDR3 DNA follows: TGTGCCAGCAGTCCGCGACCCCTAGAGACCCAGTACTTC.

This rearrangement joins TRBV28 to TRBJ2-7; D could derive from TRBD1 or TRBD2 (6 bases each). Per germline, CDR1 MDHEN and CDR2 SYDVKM. The CDR3 loop spans 15 amino acids. V dropped 3 bases and J dropped 5 bases, with 17 bases sitting between them. CDR3 DNA sequence: TGTGCCAGCAGTTTGGCCAGTCGGGGGCACCACGAGCAGTACTTC. Its translation: CASSLASRGHHEQYF.

The CDR3 here is CASSVGGGSSYNSPLHF. The CDR3 region has the DNA TGTGCCAGCAGTGTCGGGGGGGGGAGCTCCTATAATTCACCCCTCCACTTT. This chain joins TRBV6-1 and TRBJ1-6, with D perhaps TRBD1 (5 bases). Germline V gene sequence: CDR1 MNHNS, CDR2 SASEGT. Trimming pared 4 bases from V and 0 bases from J, leaving 13 bases between. This CDR3 has 17 amino acids.

The chain employs TRBV28 and TRBJ2-7; D is ambiguous. This CDR3 has 12 amino acids. V lost 6 bases and J 7 bases, leaving 13 bases between the germline ends. The germline V gene encodes CDR1 MDHEN and CDR2 SYDVKM. CDR3 nucleotides: TGTGCCAGCAGACCAGAGGCAAGTGAGCAGTACTTC. Translated: CASRPEASEQYF.

The chain couples TRBV7-3 to TRBJ1-1, with TRBD1 matching 7 bases. This CDR3 has 15 amino acids. Germline CDR1 SGHTA, CDR2 FQGTGA. Trimming at V came to 5 bases and at J to 3 bases, leaving 9 bases not matched to a gene. The CDR3: CASSIQGVEYTEAFF. The DNA for the CDR3 is TGTGCCAGCAGCATCCAGGGGGTGGAGTACACTGAAGCTTTCTTT.

The chain carries TRBV7-2 and TRBJ2-3; no definite D call. The V end lost 1 base, the J end lost 0 bases, and 11 bases lay between the germline ends. CDR3 size: 16 residues. Per the germline V gene, CDR1 is SGHTA and CDR2 is FQGNSA. For the CDR3, the DNA is TGTGCCAGCAGCTTAGGCGGCTGGTTTAGCACAGATACGCAGTATTTT. As protein: CASSLGGWFSTDTQYF.

The chain has TRBV5-6 and TRBJ1-5; TRBD1 matches 7 bases. The germline V gene has CDR1 SGHDT and CDR2 YYEEEE. J gave up 0 bases and V 0 bases, and 6 bases lay outside the gene matches. The CDR3 is 17 residues long. CDR3 in amino acids: CASSLGWDRFSNQPQHF. CDR3 bases: TGTGCCAGCAGCTTGGGCTGGGACAGATTTAGCAATCAGCCCCAGCATTTT.

The chain employs TRBV7-2 and TRBJ2-3; 7 nucleotides line up with TRBD1. This CDR3 is built from 15 residues. Germline-derived CDR1 and CDR2 are SGHTA and FQGNSA. V was clipped by 4 bases and J by 4 bases; unmatched bases: 8. The CDR3 DNA reads as TGTGCCAGCAGCTCAGGAGACAGGGCCCCAGATACGCAGTATTTT. As protein: CASSSGDRAPDTQYF.

As DNA, the CDR3 is TGTGCCAGCAGCTTAGTTCTAGCGGGCACAGATACGCAGTATTTT. Residues: CASSLVLAGTDTQYF. V usage is TRBV7-2 and J usage is TRBJ2-3, with 7 bases fitting TRBD2. V was pared by 1 base and J by 1 base, with 2 bases of the junction left unmatched. The CDR3 contains 15 residues. CDR1 and CDR2 from the germline V gene are SGHTA and FQGNSA.

The genes are TRBV19 and TRBJ1-2, with 9 bases fitting TRBD1. J lost 4 bases, V lost 5 bases, and 8 bases had no gene match. This CDR3 is built from 15 residues. Germline V gene sequence: CDR1 LNHDA, CDR2 SQIVND (reference sequence). CDR3 region: CASSASGTGFYGYTF. CDR3 DNA: TGTGCCAGTAGTGCATCCGGGACAGGGTTCTATGGCTACACCTTC.

This rearrangement joins TRBV6-5 to TRBJ1-5; no definite D call. Germline V gene sequence: CDR1 MNHEY, CDR2 SVGAGI. V gave up 6 bases and J gave up 5 bases, with 11 bases separating them. This CDR3 contains 13 residues. The CDR3 coding sequence is TGTGCCAGCAGCTCGGAAAGAGATCAGCCCCAGCATTTT. It encodes CASSSERDQPQHF.

The V gene is TRBV10-3, the J gene TRBJ1-1; no clear D. V was trimmed by 0 bases and J by 10 bases, leaving 9 bases between them. The CDR3 has 12 amino acids. Germline CDR1 ENHRY, CDR2 SYGVKD. CDR3 bases: TGTGCCATCAGTGAGTCCGACGTCACAGCTTTCTTT. Residues: CAISESDVTAFF.

V is TRBV7-2 and J is TRBJ1-3, with a possible D match to TRBD1 (5 bases). V was shortened by 5 bases and J by 9 bases, with 8 bases between the two germline ends. Germline CDR1 SGHTA, CDR2 FQGNSA. CDR3 length equals 11 residues. In DNA form, the CDR3 reads TGTGCCAGCAGCCCGGGGGTCACCATATATTTT. Its protein is CASSPGVTIYF. The full variable domain, rest sourced from reference TRBV7-2 and TRBJ1-3, is GAGVSQSPSNKVTEKGKDVELRCDPISGHTALYWYRQSLGQGLEFLIYFQGNSAPDKSGLPSDRFSAERTGGSVSTLTIQRTQQEDSAVYLCASSPGVTIYFGEGSWLTVV.